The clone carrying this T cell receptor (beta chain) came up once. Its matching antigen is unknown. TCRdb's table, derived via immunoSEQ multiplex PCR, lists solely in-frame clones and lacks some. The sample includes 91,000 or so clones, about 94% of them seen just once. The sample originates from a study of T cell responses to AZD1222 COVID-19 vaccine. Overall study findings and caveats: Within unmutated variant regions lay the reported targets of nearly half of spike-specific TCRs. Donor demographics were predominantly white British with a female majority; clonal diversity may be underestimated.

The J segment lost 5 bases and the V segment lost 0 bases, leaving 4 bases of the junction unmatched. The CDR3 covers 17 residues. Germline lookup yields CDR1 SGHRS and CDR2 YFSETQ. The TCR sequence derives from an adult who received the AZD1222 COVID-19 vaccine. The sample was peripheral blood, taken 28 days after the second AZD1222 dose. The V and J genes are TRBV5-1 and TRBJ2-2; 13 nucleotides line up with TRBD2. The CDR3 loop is CASSLVSGLAGTGELFF. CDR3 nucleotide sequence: TGCGCCAGCAGCTTGGTTTCGGGACTAGCGGGGACCGGGGAGCTGTTTTTT.